This TCR beta chain was sequenced during a study of T cell responses to AZD1222 COVID-19 vaccine. At the level of the study: Pooled in the analysis were second doses at about 4 or about 12 weeks. Points from the study as a whole: Unmutated variant regions are reportedly targeted by nearly half of spike-specific TCRs.

To note about this clone: Its antigen is still unknown.

Profiled with immunoSEQ multiplex PCR; TCRdb holds only in-frame clones, not every one. The sample shows about 120,000 clones, around 92% of them seen only once. Source: peripheral blood, taken on day 0 of AZD1222 vaccination. The TCR comes from an adult in good health.

The DNA for the CDR3 is TGTGCCAGCAGCAAAACTAGCGGGAGTTACAATGAGCAGTTCTTC. This sequence encodes CASSKTSGSYNEQFF. The chain uses TRBV21-1 and TRBJ2-1; TRBD2, as called in the table, went unchecked against the DNA. TRBV21-1 is an annotated pseudogene. CDR3 length: 15 residues.